One and the same sample provided the 21 T cell receptor beta chains below, sequenced in a study of blood T cell repertoires in COVID-19. Method: immunoSEQ multiplex PCR; TCRdb's copy keeps in-frame clones and lacks some. The sample lists under 200,000 clones, about nine tenths occurring once. The sample taken for sequencing was peripheral blood. The receptors were gathered from a man aged 65 to 79 with acute or convalescent COVID-19.

The chain carries TRBV11-3 and TRBJ2-2, with a tentative D call TRBD1 (6 bases). This CDR3 has 14 residues. From germline, CDR1 is SGHNT and CDR2 YENEEA. V lost 7 bases, J lost 2 bases, and 11 bases lay in between. The DNA for the CDR3 is TGTGCCAGCAATACCGGGACAAACACCGGGGAGCTGTTTTTT. Protein sequence: CASNTGTNTGELFF.

The V and J genes are TRBV28 and TRBJ2-7; TRBD1 aligns across 10 bases. CDR3 length equals 19 residues. The germline V gene has CDR1 MDHEN and CDR2 SYDVKM. Unmatched junction bases numbered 16, after V lost 5 bases and J lost 0 bases. The DNA for the CDR3 is TGTGCCAGCAGTCTAAGCTTGGGACAGGGGACGCCGAGCTCCTACGAGCAGTACTTC. As protein: CASSLSLGQGTPSSYEQYF.

The chain couples TRBV19 to TRBJ1-5, with D possibly TRBD1 on 6 matching bases. This CDR3 is 14 amino acids long. Germline assignment: CDR1 LNHDA and CDR2 SQIVND (reference sequence). Trimming stripped 2 bases from V and 7 bases from J, with 12 bases between. The CDR3 region has the DNA TGTGCCAGTAGTATAAAAGGGGGTGAACAGCCCCAGCATTTT. This sequence encodes CASSIKGGEQPQHF.

The chain carries TRBV5-4 and TRBJ2-6, with D perhaps TRBD1 (5 bases). The V end lost 4 bases, the J end lost 2 bases, and 10 bases lay between the germline ends. The CDR3 is 15 amino acids. Germline V CDR1 and CDR2: SGHNT, YYREEE (reference sequence). The CDR3 here is CASSLEGAGANVLTF. The CDR3 DNA follows: TGTGCCAGCAGCCTCGAAGGGGCTGGGGCCAACGTCCTGACTTTC.

The gene calls are TRBV5-6 and TRBJ2-6, with D hard to call. The length of the CDR3 is 15 residues. Germline values: CDR1 SGHDT, CDR2 YYEEEE. Trimming left V 3 bases short and J 1 base short, with 8 bases between. CDR3 in amino acids: CASSSPGSGANVLTF. The CDR3 DNA is TGTGCCAGCAGCTCCCCAGGTTCTGGGGCCAACGTCCTGACTTTC.

The chain has TRBV5-4 and TRBJ2-5, with 14 bases matching TRBD2. Trimming took 3 bases from V and 7 from J; bases not matched to a gene: 5. Per the germline V gene, CDR1 is SGHNT and CDR2 is YYREEE (reference sequence). This CDR3 has 15 residues. CDR3: CASSSRTSGRWTQYF. CDR3 sequence (DNA): TGTGCCAGCAGCTCCCGGACTAGCGGGAGGTGGACCCAGTACTTC. The full variable domain, its missing parts supplied by reference TRBV5-4 and TRBJ2-5, is ETGVTQSPTHLIKTRGQQVTLRCSSQSGHNTVSWYQQALGQGPQFIFQYYREEENGRGNFPPRFSGLQFPNYSSELNVNALELDDSALYLCASSSRTSGRWTQYFGPGTRLLVL.

The chain has TRBV15 and TRBJ1-6; D is possibly TRBD1 (5 bases). Germline V gives CDR1 LNHNV, CDR2 YYDKDF (reference sequence). This CDR3 is 15 amino acids long. V dropped 0 bases and J dropped 10 bases, with 13 bases sitting between them. CDR3 in amino acids: CATSRDGAGLSPLHF. CDR3 nucleotide sequence: TGTGCCACCAGCAGAGATGGGGCAGGGTTGTCACCCCTCCACTTT.

This chain connects TRBV9 to TRBJ2-3; 7 bases line up with TRBD2. The CDR3 extends over 15 amino acids. J lost 6 bases, V lost 0 bases, and 7 bases had no gene match. The V gene's germline CDR1 is SGDLS and CDR2 YYNGEE. The chain's CDR3 is CASSVAVGTTDTQYF. In DNA form, the CDR3 reads TGTGCCAGCAGCGTAGCCGTAGGGACTACGGATACGCAGTATTTT.

This clone was counted between two and nine times. The rearrangement links TRBV2 to TRBJ2-7; D might be TRBD1 (5 bases). The germline gives CDR1 SNHLY, CDR2 FYNNEI. The CDR3 loop spans 12 amino acids. V was pared by 2 bases and J by 3 bases, with 5 bases between. The CDR3 DNA follows: TGTGCCAGCAGTGAACAGGGCTACGAGCAGTACTTC. Amino acids: CASSEQGYEQYF.

This sequence joins TRBV28 and TRBJ2-3, with unresolved D. The CDR3 runs to 15 residues. Germline CDR1 MDHEN, CDR2 SYDVKM. V was trimmed by 5 bases and J by 4 bases, leaving 16 bases between them. The CDR3: CASSPLGATSDTQYF. The CDR3 DNA reads TGTGCCAGCAGTCCCCTAGGAGCCACCTCAGATACGCAGTATTTT.

The chain combines TRBV4-2 with TRBJ2-3; TRBD2 matches 7 bases. The CDR3 runs 16 residues. Germline V gene data show CDR1 as LGHNA and CDR2 as YNFKEQ. Losses at the gene ends were 4 bases for V and 0 bases for J; bases not matched to a gene: 7. The CDR3 sequence is CASSPGGSGSTDTQYF. In nucleotides, the CDR3 is TGTGCCAGCAGCCCCGGGGGTAGCGGGAGCACAGATACGCAGTATTTT.

The chain carries TRBV20-1 and TRBJ1-1; weak D call: TRBD1 (5 bases). Trimming took 3 bases from V and 0 from J, leaving 8 bases between them. This CDR3 contains 13 residues. Germline V lookup: CDR1 DFQATT, CDR2 SNEGSKA (reference sequence). The CDR3 loop reads CSASKDMNTEAFF. The CDR3 nucleotides read TGCAGTGCTAGTAAGGACATGAACACTGAAGCTTTCTTT.

The chain links TRBV9 to TRBJ2-5, with a possible D match to TRBD2 (6 bases). This CDR3 is 15 amino acids long. Germline V gives CDR1 SGDLS, CDR2 YYNGEE. V was shortened by 4 bases and J by 9 bases, with 22 bases between the two germline ends. The CDR3 protein is CASSKRTTPRGAQYF. DNA for the CDR3: TGTGCCAGCAGCAAACGGACTACGCCCAGAGGGGCCCAGTACTTC.

The rearrangement uses TRBV28 and TRBJ2-1; 12 positions match TRBD2. The CDR3 has 16 amino acids. Germline CDR1 MDHEN, CDR2 SYDVKM. J was trimmed by 4 bases and V by 5 bases; bases with no gene match: 6. CDR3 coding DNA: TGTGCCAGCAGTCCTATAGGGACTAGCGGGTACAATGAGCAGTTCTTC. Translated, it gives CASSPIGTSGYNEQFF.

The chain recombines TRBV7-3 with TRBJ2-5, with a tentative D call TRBD2 (6 bases). This CDR3 has 13 residues. V dropped 5 bases and J dropped 5 bases, with 12 bases sitting between them. Germline V gene data show CDR1 as SGHTA and CDR2 as FQGTGA. CDR3 nucleotide sequence: TGTGCCAGCAGCGAATACGCGGGGGAGACCCAGTACTTC. Protein sequence: CASSEYAGETQYF.

The V gene is TRBV29-1, the J gene TRBJ1-1, with D unclear. With 5 bases removed from V and 3 bases from J, the gap between germline ends came to 10 bases. The CDR3 loop spans 12 amino acids. Germline values: CDR1 SQVTM, CDR2 ANQGSEA. CDR3 DNA: TGCAGCGTTTTAAGAAGCTACACTGAAGCTTTCTTT. Encoded protein: CSVLRSYTEAFF. Filled out from reference TRBV29-1 and TRBJ1-1, the complete variable domain reads SAVISQKPSRDICQRGTSLTIQCQVDSQVTMMFWYRQQPGQSLTLIATANQGSEATYESGFVIDKFPISRPNLTFSTLTVSNMSPEDSSIYLCSVLRSYTEAFFGQGTRLTVV.

The J gene is TRBJ2-7, the V gene TRBV4-2; the D is unclear. The ends were cut back, 1 base at V and 4 bases at J, with 8 bases in the middle. Germline-derived CDR1 and CDR2 are LGHNA and YNFKEQ. The CDR3 is 13 residues long. CDR3 amino acids: CASSQGISYEQYF. In DNA, the CDR3 is TGTGCCAGCAGCCAAGGTATTTCGTACGAGCAGTACTTC.

The chain is built from TRBV11-2 and TRBJ2-3; D may be TRBD2 (8 bases). The CDR3 contains 19 residues. V shed 1 base and J shed 2 bases, with 22 bases lying between them. Germline CDR1 is SGHAT and CDR2 is FQNNGV. The CDR3 protein is CASSLGAGVTRGLTDTQYF. The CDR3 DNA sequence: TGTGCCAGCAGCTTAGGAGCGGGAGTGACAAGGGGGCTCACAGATACGCAGTATTTT.

This rearrangement joins TRBV27 to TRBJ2-6; 11 nucleotides line up with TRBD2. Germline V CDR1 and CDR2: MNHEY, SMNVEV (reference sequence). The CDR3 runs to 18 residues. The V segment lost 5 bases and the J segment 0 bases; nucleotides outside the gene matches: 6. DNA of the CDR3: TGTGCCAGCAGTCTCGGGACTAGCGGTTACTCTGGGGCCAACGTCCTGACTTTC. This encodes CASSLGTSGYSGANVLTF.

In this sample, this clone turned up once. The rearrangement joins TRBV7-9 to TRBJ2-1; D is perhaps TRBD1 (6 bases). The CDR3 loop spans 14 amino acids. Trimming removed 5 bases from V and 1 base from J, with 9 bases in between. Germline CDR1 reads SEHNR; CDR2 reads FQNEAQ (reference sequence). The CDR3 here is CASSPGTSYNEQFF. The CDR3 DNA reads TGTGCCAGCAGCCCTGGGACATCCTACAATGAGCAGTTCTTC.

The gene calls are TRBV6-5 and TRBJ1-5; a weak D match, TRBD1 (6 bases). From germline, CDR1 is MNHEY and CDR2 SVGAGI. Trimming left V 9 bases short and J 1 base short, with 10 bases between. The CDR3 runs 13 residues. CDR3 protein: CASAGGSNQPQHF. Here the CDR3 DNA reads TGTGCCAGTGCGGGGGGCAGCAATCAGCCCCAGCATTTT.